These 31 T cell receptor beta chains were all obtained from the same sample, sequenced in a study of T-cell reconstitution after alpha-beta-depleted transplantation in children. It was with unique molecular identifiers that the TCRbeta library was prepared. TCRdb re-called the PCR reads through MiXCR, storing one row per CDR3 protein. The sample yields around 450,000 distinct CDR3 sequences, 43% seen once. Sequenced material: PBMCs, taken before TCRalphabeta/CD19-depleted stem cell transplant. All receptors come from a girl aged 2-10 years with aplastic anemia, due to receive a stem cell transplant.

This clonotype was picked up many times. J is TRBJ1-5 and V is TRBV7-9; no firm D call. This CDR3 is 16 amino acids long. In germline, CDR1 is SEHNR, CDR2 FQNEAQ (reference sequence). Trimming cost V 1 base and J 2 bases, with 12 bases left between them. This chain's CDR3 is CASSLEEGGGNQPQHF. For the CDR3, the DNA is TGTGCCAGCAGCTTAGAAGAGGGCGGGGGCAATCAGCCCCAGCATTTT. The entire variable domain, with the rest obtained from reference TRBV7-9 and TRBJ1-5, is as follows: DTGVSQNPRHKITKRGQNVTFRCDPISEHNRLYWYRQTLGQGPEFLTYFQNEAQLEKSRLLSDRFSAERPKGSFSTLEIQRTEQGDSAMYLCASSLEEGGGNQPQHFGDGTRLSIL.

This clonotype turned up a few times. V is TRBV9 and J is TRBJ1-3, with no clear D. Trimming shortened V by 2 bases and J by 0 bases, and 15 bases separated the two germline ends. The CDR3 runs 17 residues. Germline lookup yields CDR1 SGDLS and CDR2 YYNGEE. CDR3 region: CASSVTPGPNSGNTIYF. CDR3 nucleotide sequence: TGTGCCAGCAGCGTTACCCCGGGCCCTAACTCTGGAAACACCATATATTTT.

This clonotype was counted many times. The V gene is TRBV2, the J gene TRBJ2-7; 8 bases map to TRBD2. The CDR3 is 15 residues long. In germline, CDR1 is SNHLY, CDR2 FYNNEI. V lost 1 base, J lost 4 bases, and 6 bases stayed unmatched. CDR3 bases: TGTGCCAGCAGTGAAGAGGGCGGGAGGTTATACGAGCAGTACTTC. Translated, it gives CASSEEGGRLYEQYF.

The V call is TRBV5-8, the J call TRBJ2-3, with D perhaps being TRBD1 or TRBD2 (6 bases each). Germline lookup yields CDR1 SGHTS and CDR2 YDEGEE. The CDR3 is 17 residues long. V was pared by 3 bases and J by 4 bases, with 21 bases between. Here the CDR3 reads CASSSLRTGGAADTQYF. The DNA for the CDR3 is TGTGCCAGCAGCTCACTACGGACCGGGGGCGCGGCAGATACGCAGTATTTT.

This rearrangement joins TRBV30 to TRBJ2-7; 8 bases align to TRBD2. This CDR3 region has 14 residues. V was clipped by 0 bases and J by 4 bases; unmatched bases: 5. The V gene's germline CDR1 is GTSNPN and CDR2 SVGIG (reference sequence). For the CDR3, the DNA is TGTGCCTGGAGTGTTGGCCTAGCGGGTTACGAGCAGTACTTC. It yields the protein CAWSVGLAGYEQYF.

Regarding this clonotype: A read error may explain this, as a much larger clone is one base away. The chain carries TRBV2 and TRBJ2-7; 10 nucleotides line up with TRBD1. In germline, CDR1 is SNHLY, CDR2 FYNNEI. This CDR3 has 14 amino acids. The ends lost 3 bases at V and 3 bases at J; junction bases unmatched: 2. The CDR3 nucleotides are TGTGCCAGCAGTGAGGACAGGGGGAACTACGAGCAGTACTTC. Protein product: CASSEDRGNYEQYF.

This rearrangement joins TRBV20-1 to TRBJ2-2, with 11 bases fitting TRBD1. Trimming took 6 bases from V and 0 from J; bases not matched to a gene: 6. Germline V CDR1 and CDR2: DFQATT, SNEGSKA (reference sequence). This CDR3 region has 16 residues. The CDR3 loop reads CSATDRGRANTGELFF. The CDR3 nucleotides are TGCAGTGCGACGGACAGGGGGCGAGCGAACACCGGGGAGCTGTTTTTT.

The CDR3 here is CASSRLAGELFF. For the CDR3, the DNA is TGTGCCAGCAGTCGACTAGCCGGGGAGCTGTTTTTT. The V call is TRBV12-3 or TRBV12-4, the J call TRBJ2-2; a weak D match, TRBD2 (6 bases). The CDR3 extends over 12 amino acids. The ends were cut back, 5 bases at V and 6 bases at J, with 7 bases in the middle.

This clonotype was observed a single time. The rearrangement joins TRBV11-2 to TRBJ2-2; 10 bases are a match to TRBD1. The junction had 21 bases not matched to a gene; V was cut back by 3 bases and J by 5 bases. Germline CDR1 and CDR2: SGHAT and FQNNGV. CDR3 length: 21 residues. CDR3 nucleotides: TGTGCCAGCAGCTTTCCCCGACAGGGGGCGCGGTGGAGGGTTTATACCGGGGAGCTGTTTTTT. The encoded protein is CASSFPRQGARWRVYTGELFF. The full variable domain, with the rest looked up from reference TRBV11-2 and TRBJ2-2, is EAGVAQSPRYKIIEKRQSVAFWCNPISGHATLYWYQQILGQGPKLLIQFQNNGVVDDSQLPKDRFSAERLKGVDSTLKIQPAKLEDSAVYLCASSFPRQGARWRVYTGELFFGEGSRLTVL.

The chain recombines TRBV7-3 with TRBJ2-1; 13 bases are shared with TRBD2. The germline gives CDR1 SGHTA, CDR2 FQGTGA. With V trimmed by 4 bases and J by 5 bases, 5 bases remained unmatched. The CDR3 length is 16 residues. Written as DNA, the CDR3 is TGTGCCAGCAGCTCTAGACTAGCGGGAGGTAACAATGAGCAGTTCTTC. This translates into CASSSRLAGGNNEQFF.

This clonotype was observed a few times. This chain joins TRBV7-6 and TRBJ2-3, with unresolved D. The V and J ends lost 4 bases and 1 base respectively, with 15 bases between them. The CDR3 spans 16 residues. Germline V gene sequence: CDR1 SGHVS, CDR2 FNYEAQ. The CDR3 nucleotides are TGTGCCAGCAGCTGGGGAAGCGCCTCGGGCACAGATACGCAGTATTTT. Translation gives CASSWGSASGTDTQYF.

V is TRBV30 and J is TRBJ1-5; D is unclear. This CDR3 spans 14 amino acids. V was trimmed by 0 bases and J by 5 bases, leaving 11 bases between them. Germline V lookup: CDR1 GTSNPN, CDR2 SVGIG (reference sequence). CDR3 coding DNA: TGTGCCTGGAGTGTTACCAGACCTTATCAGCCCCAGCATTTT. Protein sequence: CAWSVTRPYQPQHF.

The V call is TRBV5-1, the J call TRBJ2-3; TRBD2 matches 8 bases. Trimming cost V 4 bases and J 5 bases; bases outside gene matches: 18. The CDR3 runs to 18 residues. CDR1 SGHRS and CDR2 YFSETQ come from the germline V gene. CDR3 DNA: TGCGCCAGCAGCGGGGGCCAGGAGAAGCGGGAGTATGGAGATACGCAGTATTTT. Protein product: CASSGGQEKREYGDTQYF.

The chain is built from TRBV6-1 and TRBJ2-7, with 8 nucleotides matching TRBD1. Germline CDR1 reads MNHNS; CDR2 reads SASEGT. This CDR3 has 18 amino acids. V dropped 3 bases and J dropped 0; count of bases not matched to a gene: 13. The CDR3 DNA follows: TGTGCCAGCAGTGAGGGGACAGGTGGAATGGGTAGCTCCTACGAGCAGTACTTC. The encoded protein is CASSEGTGGMGSSYEQYF.

In regard to this clonotype: One base away lies a much larger clone, so this may be a sequencing read error. This chain connects TRBV7-2 to TRBJ1-1; 7 bases map to TRBD1. This CDR3 is 14 amino acids long. Germline V gene data show CDR1 as SGHTA and CDR2 as FQGNSA. The junction had 5 bases not matched to a gene; V was cut back by 5 bases and J by 2 bases. The chain's CDR3 is CASSADRRNTEAFF. The CDR3 DNA reads as TGTGCCAGCAGCGCGGACAGGCGAAACACTGAAGCTTTCTTT.

This clonotype was counted between two and nine times. The V call is TRBV28, the J call TRBJ2-7; tentatively, D is TRBD1 or TRBD2 (5 bases each). The germline V gene encodes CDR1 MDHEN and CDR2 SYDVKM. With 0 bases removed from V and 5 bases from J, the gap between germline ends came to 14 bases. The CDR3 length is 15 residues. This chain's CDR3 is CASSLWGTAGDEQYF. The CDR3 DNA reads as TGTGCCAGCAGTTTATGGGGGACCGCTGGGGACGAGCAGTACTTC.

CDR3 in amino acids: CASREPGLALVGYTF. The DNA of the CDR3 is TGTGCCAGCAGGGAACCAGGGTTGGCACTAGTTGGCTACACCTTC. The chain links TRBV27 to TRBJ1-2; weak D call: TRBD1 (5 bases). V was shortened by 6 bases and J by 7 bases, with 21 bases between the two germline ends. Germline V gene data show CDR1 as MNHEY and CDR2 as SMNVEV (reference sequence). This CDR3 comprises 15 residues.

The rearrangement uses TRBV12-3 or TRBV12-4 and TRBJ2-1; TRBD1 agrees at 9 bases. The ends lost 5 bases at V and 7 bases at J; junction bases unmatched: 6. The CDR3 contains 14 residues. The CDR3 nucleotides are TGTGCCAGCAGTCCCAACAGGGGGCGGAATGAGCAGTTCTTC. Translated, it gives CASSPNRGRNEQFF.

This chain's CDR3 is CASSQPTSGKADTQYF. CDR3 sequence (DNA): TGCGCCAGCAGCCAACCTACTAGCGGGAAGGCAGATACGCAGTATTTT. The V gene is TRBV4-1, the J gene TRBJ2-3, with 10 bases aligning to TRBD2. The CDR3 has 16 residues. V lost 2 bases and J lost 4; bases outside the gene matches: 6. CDR1 and CDR2 (germline): MGHRA, YSYEKL.

The rearrangement links TRBV5-1 to TRBJ2-7, with a weak D call TRBD2 (5 bases). In germline, CDR1 is SGHRS, CDR2 YFSETQ. This CDR3 contains 16 residues. Trimming pared 4 bases from V and 2 bases from J, leaving 19 bases between. CDR3 sequence: CASSSGGLADTYEQYF. The CDR3 DNA reads as TGCGCCAGCAGCAGCGGTGGGCTAGCCGACACCTACGAGCAGTACTTC. Together with reference TRBV5-1 and TRBJ2-7, the CDR3 gives the full variable domain: KAGVTQTPRYLIKTRGQQVTLSCSPISGHRSVSWYQQTPGQGLQFLFEYFSETQRNKGNFPGRFSGRQFSNSRSEMNVSTLELGDSALYLCASSSGGLADTYEQYFGPGTRLTVT.

V gene TRBV20-1 combines with J gene TRBJ2-7; the match to TRBD1 covers 9 bases. The CDR3 covers 14 residues. CDR1 and CDR2 (germline): DFQATT, SNEGSKA (reference sequence). Unmatched junction bases numbered 5, after V lost 3 bases and J lost 2 bases. The CDR3 sequence: CSARGGQGPYEQYF. CDR3 nucleotide sequence: TGCAGTGCTAGGGGGGGACAGGGTCCCTACGAGCAGTACTTC.

This clonotype was detected a few times. The chain is built from TRBV4-1 and TRBJ2-2, with D perhaps matching TRBD1 or TRBD2 (5 bases each). V lost 3 bases and J lost 5, with 13 bases in between. CDR3 length: 15 residues. CDR1 and CDR2 from the germline V gene are MGHRA and YSYEKL. CDR3 sequence: CASSHEPGRTGELFF. The CDR3 region has the DNA TGCGCCAGCAGCCACGAGCCAGGGAGAACCGGGGAGCTGTTTTTT.

The table lists this clonotype with a few counts. CDR3 loop: CSARDATDYSYNEQFF. The CDR3 DNA is TGCAGTGCTAGAGACGCTACTGACTACTCCTACAATGAGCAGTTCTTC. The chain uses TRBV20-1 and TRBJ2-1; TRBD2 is a possible D gene (5 bases). This CDR3 has 16 amino acids. Between the trimmed V and J ends, which lost 0 bases and 0 bases, there was a span of 12 bases. Germline V gene sequence: CDR1 DFQATT, CDR2 SNEGSKA (reference sequence).

The gene calls are TRBV29-1 and TRBJ2-1, with D possibly being TRBD2 (5 bases). Germline V CDR1 and CDR2: SQVTM, ANQGSEA. The CDR3 is 11 amino acids. The V end was cut by 5 bases, the J end by 6 bases, with 8 bases between. In DNA form, the CDR3 reads TGCAGCGTTAGGACTGGCAATGAGCAGTTCTTC. Translation: CSVRTGNEQFF.

V and J are TRBV20-1 and TRBJ2-7; D unresolved. This CDR3 region has 12 residues. The germline CDR1 and CDR2 sequences are DFQATT and SNEGSKA (reference sequence). Trimming cost V 3 bases and J 3 bases, with 9 bases left between them. The CDR3 sequence: CSASQGNYEQYF. The CDR3 nucleotides are TGCAGTGCTAGTCAAGGTAACTACGAGCAGTACTTC.

This clonotype was detected only a few times. The chain couples TRBV5-1 to TRBJ2-1; 9 bases line up with TRBD1. Germline CDR1 is SGHRS and CDR2 is YFSETQ. This CDR3 is 15 amino acids long. V shed 2 bases, J shed 7 bases, and the junction held 7 bases outside the gene matches. CDR3 loop: CASSFLRTGDNEQFF. CDR3 nucleotide sequence: TGCGCCAGCAGCTTTTTACGGACAGGGGATAATGAGCAGTTCTTC.

The gene calls are TRBV5-6 and TRBJ1-3; D is perhaps TRBD1 (6 bases). The V gene lost 4 bases and the J gene lost 2 bases, with 16 bases spanning the gap. The CDR3 consists of 16 residues. Per germline, CDR1 SGHDT and CDR2 YYEEEE. In DNA, the CDR3 is TGTGCCAGCAGCCTGAAAACAGGACAGACTGGAAACACCATATATTTT. The encoded protein is CASSLKTGQTGNTIYF.

This clonotype was seen just once. The rearrangement joins TRBV5-1 to TRBJ2-3; the D is unclear. The V and J ends lost 1 base and 3 bases respectively, with 9 bases between them. CDR1 is SGHRS and CDR2 is YFSETQ in the germline V gene. The CDR3 extends over 14 amino acids. CDR3 amino acids: CASSLRQRTDTQYF. The CDR3 DNA is TGCGCCAGCAGCTTGAGGCAGAGGACAGATACGCAGTATTTT. The full variable domain, in which reference TRBV5-1 and TRBJ2-3 provide the parts outside the CDR3, is KAGVTQTPRYLIKTRGQQVTLSCSPISGHRSVSWYQQTPGQGLQFLFEYFSETQRNKGNFPGRFSGRQFSNSRSEMNVSTLELGDSALYLCASSLRQRTDTQYFGPGTRLTVL.

This clonotype was observed a handful of times. The chain links TRBV5-1 to TRBJ2-6; a possible D gene is TRBD1 (6 bases). CDR1 SGHRS and CDR2 YFSETQ come from the germline V gene. V lost 3 bases and J 0 bases, leaving 7 bases between the germline ends. The CDR3 contains 15 residues. In DNA form, the CDR3 reads TGCGCCAGCAGCTCGGGACACTCTGGGGCCAACGTCCTGACTTTC. Its protein is CASSSGHSGANVLTF.

This chain links TRBV7-3 with TRBJ2-1; TRBD2 matches at 11 bases. After removal of 6 bases from V and 2 bases from J, the junction contained 6 bases not matched to a gene. Germline assignment: CDR1 SGHTA and CDR2 FQGTGA. There are 16 residues in the CDR3. As DNA, the CDR3 is TGTGCCAGCAGTTCCCTAGCGGGAGGAGCCTACAATGAGCAGTTCTTC. Translation gives CASSSLAGGAYNEQFF.

J is TRBJ2-2 and V is TRBV4-1; D is undetermined. The V end lost 1 base, the J end lost 7 bases, and 7 bases lay between the germline ends. Per the germline V gene, CDR1 is MGHRA and CDR2 is YSYEKL. The CDR3 has 13 residues. The CDR3: CASSQAAGGELFF. Here the CDR3 DNA reads TGCGCCAGCAGCCAAGCGGCAGGCGGGGAGCTGTTTTTT.